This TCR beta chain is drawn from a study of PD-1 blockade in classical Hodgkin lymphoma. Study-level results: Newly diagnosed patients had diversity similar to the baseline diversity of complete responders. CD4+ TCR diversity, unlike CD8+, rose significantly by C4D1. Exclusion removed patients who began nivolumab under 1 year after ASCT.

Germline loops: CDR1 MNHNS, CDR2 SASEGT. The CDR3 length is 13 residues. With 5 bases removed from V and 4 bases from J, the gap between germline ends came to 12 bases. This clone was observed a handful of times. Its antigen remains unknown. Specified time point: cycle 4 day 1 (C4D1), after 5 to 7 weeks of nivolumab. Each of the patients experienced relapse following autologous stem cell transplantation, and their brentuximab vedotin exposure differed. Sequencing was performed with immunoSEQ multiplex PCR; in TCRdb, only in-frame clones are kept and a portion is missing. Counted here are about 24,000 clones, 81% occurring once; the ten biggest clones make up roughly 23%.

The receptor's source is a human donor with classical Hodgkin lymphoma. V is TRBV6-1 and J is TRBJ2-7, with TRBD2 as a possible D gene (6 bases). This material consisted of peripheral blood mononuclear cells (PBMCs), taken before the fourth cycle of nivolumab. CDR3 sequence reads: CASSRWDSYEQYF. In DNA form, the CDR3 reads TGTGCCAGCAGTCGATGGGACTCGTACGAGCAGTACTTC.